Shown below are 8 T cell receptor beta chains from a single sample sequenced in a study of T cell changes during pregnancy in multiple sclerosis. The assay was immunoSEQ multiplex PCR, and TCRdb's table has in-frame clones only and misses some. This table holds some 41,000 clones, nearly 90% found once. The sample in question was CD8+ T cells from peripheral blood mononuclear cells, obtained in the first trimester of pregnancy. These TCRs come from a female donor with multiple sclerosis, enrolled in a pregnancy study.

The gene calls are TRBV5-6 and TRBJ2-7; a possible D gene is TRBD2 (5 bases). V lost 0 bases and J 6 bases, leaving 7 bases between the germline ends. CDR3 size: 12 residues. The germline CDR1 and CDR2 sequences are SGHDT and YYEEEE. DNA of the CDR3: TGTGCCAGCAGCTTGGGGACTGGCGAGCAGTACTTC. Its protein product is CASSLGTGEQYF.

The chain employs TRBV7-3 and TRBJ2-7, with TRBD1 matching over 9 bases. V lost 5 bases to trimming and J lost 5 bases; unmatched junction nucleotides: 10. CDR3 size: 15 residues. CDR1 is SGHTA, CDR2 FQGTGA, per germline. The CDR3 DNA sequence: TGTGCCAGCAGCCAAGACGGACAGGGGTCTAACGAGCAGTACTTC. Protein sequence: CASSQDGQGSNEQYF.

The chain combines TRBV7-6 with TRBJ1-5; TRBD1 is a possible D gene (6 bases). The V end was cut by 1 base, the J end by 3 bases, with 10 bases between. Germline loops: CDR1 SGHVS, CDR2 FNYEAQ. The CDR3 is 15 residues long. CDR3 sequence reads: CASSLGPGVNQPQHF. CDR3 in DNA: TGTGCCAGCAGCTTAGGGCCAGGGGTCAATCAGCCCCAGCATTTT.

This clone was detected a few times. The chain has TRBV6-4 and TRBJ2-3; 8 nucleotides agree with TRBD2. This CDR3 is 16 amino acids long. The trim removed 5 bases at V and 4 bases at J, leaving 11 bases unmatched. CDR1 is MRHNA, CDR2 SNTAGT, per germline. CDR3 nucleotide sequence: TGTGCCAGCAGTCAATCTAGTAGCGGGGTACCAGATACGCAGTATTTT. The encoded protein is CASSQSSSGVPDTQYF.

The rearrangement uses TRBV6-6 and TRBJ2-7, with 9 bases identical to TRBD1. With V trimmed by 0 bases and J by 5 bases, 5 bases remained unmatched. The CDR3 covers 15 residues. The germline V gene encodes CDR1 MNHNY and CDR2 SVGAGI (reference sequence). The DNA for the CDR3 is TGTGCCAGCAGTTACTCGGGGACAGGGATCCACGAGCAGTACTTC. Its protein is CASSYSGTGIHEQYF.

V and J are TRBV7-2 and TRBJ2-7; D unclear. The germline V and J ends were trimmed by 6 bases and 2 bases, with 17 bases remaining between them. In germline, CDR1 is SGHTA, CDR2 FQGNSA. The CDR3 length is 15 residues. The chain's CDR3 is CASSQTLVAPYEQYF. In nucleotides, the CDR3 is TGTGCCAGCAGTCAGACTTTAGTGGCCCCCTACGAGCAGTACTTC.

This chain joins TRBV4-3 and TRBJ1-5, with 7 positions matching TRBD1. The length of the CDR3 is 16 residues. Losses at the gene ends were 0 bases for V and 0 bases for J; bases not matched to a gene: 2. From germline, CDR1 is LGHNA and CDR2 YSLEER. CDR3 in amino acids: CASSQDRTGSNQPQHF. CDR3 coding DNA: TGCGCCAGCAGCCAAGATCGGACAGGTAGCAATCAGCCCCAGCATTTT.

The rearrangement links TRBV14 to TRBJ2-2, with TRBD1 identical over 9 bases. This CDR3 contains 16 residues. V lost 1 base and J lost 3; bases outside the gene matches: 3. The germline gives CDR1 SGHDN, CDR2 FVKESK. The CDR3 coding sequence is TGTGCCAGCAGCCAAGGACAGGGGGTCTACACCGGGGAGCTGTTTTTT. Translated, it gives CASSQGQGVYTGELFF.